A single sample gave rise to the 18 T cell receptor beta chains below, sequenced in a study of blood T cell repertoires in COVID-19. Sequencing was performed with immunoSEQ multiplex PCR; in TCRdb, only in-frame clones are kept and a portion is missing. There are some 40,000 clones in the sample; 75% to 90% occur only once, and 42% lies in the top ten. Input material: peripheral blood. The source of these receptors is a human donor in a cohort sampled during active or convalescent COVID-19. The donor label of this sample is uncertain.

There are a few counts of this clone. The CDR3 region has the DNA TGCGCCAGCAGCCCGCGGAGACTAGCGGGAGGGCCACGCTACAATGAGCAGTTCTTC. It specifies CASSPRRLAGGPRYNEQFF. The rearrangement joins TRBV4-1 to TRBJ2-1; the match to TRBD2 covers 14 bases. The CDR3 covers 19 residues. Germline trimming cut 4 bases from V and 3 bases from J; bases unmatched to any gene: 11. Germline V CDR1 and CDR2: MGHRA, YSYEKL.

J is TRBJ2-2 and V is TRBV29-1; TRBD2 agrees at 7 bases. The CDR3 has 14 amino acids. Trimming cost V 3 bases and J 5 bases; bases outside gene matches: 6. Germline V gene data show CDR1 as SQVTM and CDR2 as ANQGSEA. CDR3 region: CSVDSGKSTGELFF. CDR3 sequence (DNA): TGCAGCGTTGACAGCGGGAAGTCTACCGGGGAGCTGTTTTTT.

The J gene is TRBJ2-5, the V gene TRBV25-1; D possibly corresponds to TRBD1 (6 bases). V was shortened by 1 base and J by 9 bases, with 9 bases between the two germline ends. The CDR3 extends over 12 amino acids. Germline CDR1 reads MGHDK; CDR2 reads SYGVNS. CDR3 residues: CASSELAGAQYF. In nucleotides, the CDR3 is TGTGCCAGCAGTGAATTGGCAGGGGCCCAGTACTTC. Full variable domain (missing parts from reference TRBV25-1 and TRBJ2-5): EADIYQTPRYLVIGTGKKITLECSQTMGHDKMYWYQQDPGMELHLIHYSYGVNSTEKGDLSSESTVSRIRTEHFPLTLESARPSHTSQYLCASSELAGAQYFGPGTRLLVL.

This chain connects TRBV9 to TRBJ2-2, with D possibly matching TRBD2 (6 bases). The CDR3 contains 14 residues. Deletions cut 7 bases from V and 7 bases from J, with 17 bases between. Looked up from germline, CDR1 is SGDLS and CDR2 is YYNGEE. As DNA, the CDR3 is TGTGCCAGCGGCGCGACTAGTGGGCGCGGGGAGCTGTTTTTT. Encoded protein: CASGATSGRGELFF.

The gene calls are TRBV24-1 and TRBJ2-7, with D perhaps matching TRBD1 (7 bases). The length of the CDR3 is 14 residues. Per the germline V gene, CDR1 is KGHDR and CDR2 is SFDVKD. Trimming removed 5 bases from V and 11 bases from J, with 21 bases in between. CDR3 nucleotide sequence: TGTGCCACCAGTGCCCCTGGACAGGTGGGCGGGAAGTACTTC. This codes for CATSAPGQVGGKYF.

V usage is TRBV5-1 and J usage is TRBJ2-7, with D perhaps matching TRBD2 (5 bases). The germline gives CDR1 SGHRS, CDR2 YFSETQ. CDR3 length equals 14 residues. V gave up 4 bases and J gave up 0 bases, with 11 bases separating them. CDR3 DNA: TGCGCCAGCAGCCCCGGACTGACCTCCTACGAGCAGTACTTC. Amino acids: CASSPGLTSYEQYF.

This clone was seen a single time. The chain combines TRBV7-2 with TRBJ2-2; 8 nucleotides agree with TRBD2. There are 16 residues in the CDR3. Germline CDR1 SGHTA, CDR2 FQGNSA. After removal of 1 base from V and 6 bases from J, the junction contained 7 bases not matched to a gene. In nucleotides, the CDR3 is TGTGCCAGCAGCTTAGATGGACTAGCCCCCCCCGGGGAGCTGTTTTTT. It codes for CASSLDGLAPPGELFF.

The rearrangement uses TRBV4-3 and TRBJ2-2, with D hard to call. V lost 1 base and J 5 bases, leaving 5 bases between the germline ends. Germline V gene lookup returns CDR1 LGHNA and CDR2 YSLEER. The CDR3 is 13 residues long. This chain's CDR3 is CASSQGATGELFF. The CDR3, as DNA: TGCGCCAGCAGCCAAGGAGCTACCGGGGAGCTGTTTTTT.

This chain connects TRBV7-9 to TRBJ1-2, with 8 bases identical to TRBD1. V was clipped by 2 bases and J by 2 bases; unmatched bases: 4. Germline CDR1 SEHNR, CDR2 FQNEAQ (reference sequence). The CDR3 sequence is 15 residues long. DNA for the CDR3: TGTGCCAGCAGCTTACTCAGGGGGCAAAACTATGGCTACACCTTC. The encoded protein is CASSLLRGQNYGYTF.

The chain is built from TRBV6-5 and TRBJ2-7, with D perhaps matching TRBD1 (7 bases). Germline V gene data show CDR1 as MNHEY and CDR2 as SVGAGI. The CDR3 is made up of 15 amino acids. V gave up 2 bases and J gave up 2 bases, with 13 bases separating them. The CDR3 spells CASSYRQGGPYEQYF. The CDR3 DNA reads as TGTGCCAGCAGTTACCGACAGGGAGGACCCTACGAGCAGTACTTC.

Here the CDR3 reads CASSLSGQSGEWGDTQYF. In DNA form, the CDR3 reads TGTGCCAGCAGCTTATCCGGTCAGAGCGGGGAGTGGGGAGATACGCAGTATTTT. The genes are TRBV7-8 and TRBJ2-3, with 7 nucleotides matching TRBD2. The CDR3 consists of 18 residues. V trimming: 2 bases; J trimming: 5 bases; junction bases outside the gene matches: 16. CDR1 is SGHVS and CDR2 is FQNEAQ in the germline V gene.

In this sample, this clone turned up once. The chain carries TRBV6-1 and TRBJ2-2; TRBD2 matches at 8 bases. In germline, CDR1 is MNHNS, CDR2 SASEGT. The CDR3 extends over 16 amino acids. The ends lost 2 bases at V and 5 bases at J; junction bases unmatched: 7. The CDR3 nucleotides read TGTGCCAGCAGTGAATTTACAGCGGGAGTGACCGGGGAGCTGTTTTTT. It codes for CASSEFTAGVTGELFF.

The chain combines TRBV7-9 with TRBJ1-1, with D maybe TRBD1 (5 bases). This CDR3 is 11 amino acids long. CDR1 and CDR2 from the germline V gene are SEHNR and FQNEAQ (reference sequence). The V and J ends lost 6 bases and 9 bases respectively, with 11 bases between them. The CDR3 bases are TGTGCCAGCAGTTCTGGGGCTCAAGCTTTCTTT. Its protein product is CASSSGAQAFF.

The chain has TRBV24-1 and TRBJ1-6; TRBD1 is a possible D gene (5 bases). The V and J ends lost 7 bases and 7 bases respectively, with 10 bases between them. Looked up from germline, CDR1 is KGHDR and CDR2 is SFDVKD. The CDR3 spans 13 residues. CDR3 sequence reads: CATSRAENSPLHF. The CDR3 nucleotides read TGTGCCACCAGCAGGGCGGAGAATTCACCCCTCCACTTT.

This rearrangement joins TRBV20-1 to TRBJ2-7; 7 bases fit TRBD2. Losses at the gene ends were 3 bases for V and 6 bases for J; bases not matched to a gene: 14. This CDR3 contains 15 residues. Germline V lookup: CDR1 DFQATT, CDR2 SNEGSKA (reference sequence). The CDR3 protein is CSASGASGPPSEQYF. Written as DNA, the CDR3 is TGCAGTGCTAGTGGGGCTAGCGGACCCCCCTCCGAGCAGTACTTC.

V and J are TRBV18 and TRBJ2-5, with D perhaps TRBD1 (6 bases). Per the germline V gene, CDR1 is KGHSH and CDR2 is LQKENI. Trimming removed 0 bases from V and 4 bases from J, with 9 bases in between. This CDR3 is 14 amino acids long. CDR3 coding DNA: TGTGCCAGCTCACCACCGCACAGGGCAGAGACCCAGTACTTC. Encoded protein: CASSPPHRAETQYF.

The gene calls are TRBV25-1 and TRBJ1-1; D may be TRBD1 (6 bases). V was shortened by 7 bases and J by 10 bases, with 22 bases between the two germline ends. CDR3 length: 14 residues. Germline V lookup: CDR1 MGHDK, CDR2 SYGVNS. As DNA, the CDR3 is TGTGCCAGCACCGACCCGGGACAACTGTCAGGAGCTTTCTTT. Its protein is CASTDPGQLSGAFF. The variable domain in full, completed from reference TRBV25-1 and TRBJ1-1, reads EADIYQTPRYLVIGTGKKITLECSQTMGHDKMYWYQQDPGMELHLIHYSYGVNSTEKGDLSSESTVSRIRTEHFPLTLESARPSHTSQYLCASTDPGQLSGAFFGQGTRLTVV.

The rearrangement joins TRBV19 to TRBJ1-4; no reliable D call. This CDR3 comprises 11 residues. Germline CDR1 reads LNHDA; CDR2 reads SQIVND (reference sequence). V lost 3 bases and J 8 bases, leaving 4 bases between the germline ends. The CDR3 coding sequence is TGTGCCAGTAGTATCAGGGAAAAACTGTTTTTT. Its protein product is CASSIREKLFF.